This is a list of T cell receptor beta chains from one sample in a study of Ad26.COV2.S vaccination and SARS-CoV-2 variants. Assay used: immunoSEQ multiplex PCR; TCRdb lists only in-frame clones, some missing. The data contain some 340,000 clones, about 82% of them seen just once; the ten biggest clones take up more than 1.5%. The starting material was peripheral blood, obtained in a trial of Ad26.COV2.S vaccine versus placebo. The receptor set was obtained from a person aged 18-60 years who received the Ad26.COV2.S COVID-19 vaccine or a placebo. CDR3s include the opening cysteine and the closing phenylalanine or tryptophan. A D gene is named only where the DNA matches it firmly. Clone size, where shown, is once, few, many, or a class for clones that have expanded.

v_gene: TRBV4-1; abundance: .; j_gene: TRBJ1-1; d_gene: TRBD1; len: 16; CDR3nt: TGCGCCAGCAGCCCCTCCAGTTGGACAGGAAACACTGAAGCTTTCTTT; CDR3aa: CASSPSSWTGNTEAFF
v_gene: TRBV6-5; abundance: .; j_gene: TRBJ1-6; d_gene: .; len: 15; CDR3nt: TGTGCCAGCAGGATAGAACAGGTGGATAATTCACCCCTCCACTTT; CDR3aa: CASRIEQVDNSPLHF
v_gene: TRBV6-1; abundance: .; j_gene: TRBJ2-7; d_gene: .; len: 11; CDR3nt: TGTGCCAGCAGTGAAAGGTACGAGCAGTACTTC; CDR3aa: CASSERYEQYF
v_gene: TRBV5-1; abundance: once; j_gene: TRBJ2-7; d_gene: TRBD1; len: 15; CDR3nt: TGCGCCAGCAGCCCCAGACAGGGTAACTCCTACGAGCAGTACTTC; CDR3aa: CASSPRQGNSYEQYF
v_gene: TRBV5-1; abundance: .; j_gene: TRBJ2-2; d_gene: .; len: 13; CDR3nt: TGCGCCAGCTTTACAGGGATCCCCGGGGAGCTGTTTTTT; CDR3aa: CASFTGIPGELFF
v_gene: TRBV19; abundance: .; j_gene: TRBJ2-6; d_gene: TRBD1; len: 18; CDR3nt: TGTGCCAGTAGTAGCCTCGACAGGGGAAACTCTGGGGCCAACGTCCTGACTTTC; CDR3aa: CASSSLDRGNSGANVLTF
v_gene: TRBV19; abundance: .; j_gene: TRBJ1-4; d_gene: .; len: 18; CDR3nt: TGTGCCAGTAGTATAGATGTGACAATTCAGCCAGCCGATGAAAAACTGTTTTTT; CDR3aa: CASSIDVTIQPADEKLFF
v_gene: TRBV28; abundance: .; j_gene: TRBJ1-2; d_gene: TRBD1; len: 14; CDR3nt: TGTGCCAGCAGTCCCAGGACAGGACGATATGGCTACACCTTC; CDR3aa: CASSPRTGRYGYTF
v_gene: TRBV4-1; abundance: .; j_gene: TRBJ2-5; d_gene: TRBD1; len: 14; CDR3nt: TGCGCCAGCAGCCAACCGGGACAGGTGGAGACCCAGTACTTC; CDR3aa: CASSQPGQVETQYF
v_gene: TRBV3-1/TRBV3-2; abundance: .; j_gene: TRBJ1-4; d_gene: TRBD1; len: 15; CDR3nt: TGTGCCAGCAGCATACAGGGGGCTGGTCATGAAAAACTGTTTTTT; CDR3aa: CASSIQGAGHEKLFF
v_gene: TRBV29-1; abundance: .; j_gene: TRBJ1-1; d_gene: .; len: 14; CDR3nt: TGCAGCGTTGCTTCGGGGACACTGAACACTGAAGCTTTCTTT; CDR3aa: CSVASGTLNTEAFF
v_gene: TRBV19; abundance: .; j_gene: TRBJ1-1; d_gene: .; len: 14; CDR3nt: TGTGCCAGTATCGGGGGGTACGTGAACACTGAAGCTTTCTTT; CDR3aa: CASIGGYVNTEAFF
v_gene: TRBV19; abundance: .; j_gene: TRBJ1-2; d_gene: TRBD1; len: 13; CDR3nt: TGTGCCAGTAGTCGACAGGGGGCCTATGGCTACACCTTC; CDR3aa: CASSRQGAYGYTF
v_gene: TRBV2; abundance: .; j_gene: TRBJ2-3; d_gene: .; len: 13; CDR3nt: TGTGCCAGCAGTGCGGGTCCACCAGATACGCAGTATTTT; CDR3aa: CASSAGPPDTQYF
v_gene: TRBV14; abundance: .; j_gene: TRBJ1-2; d_gene: .; len: 14; CDR3nt: TGTGCCAGCAGCCCAACTAGGTCCGGACGAGGCTACACCTTC; CDR3aa: CASSPTRSGRGYTF
v_gene: TRBV5-1; abundance: .; j_gene: TRBJ2-2; d_gene: .; len: 13; CDR3nt: TGCGCCAGCAGCTTTATCCCCTCCGGGGAGCTGTTTTTT; CDR3aa: CASSFIPSGELFF
v_gene: TRBV27; abundance: .; j_gene: TRBJ2-7; d_gene: .; len: 16; CDR3nt: TGTGCCAGCAGTTTAGCCGGGACTCAAAGCTCCTACGAGCAGTACTTC; CDR3aa: CASSLAGTQSSYEQYF
v_gene: TRBV18; abundance: .; j_gene: TRBJ1-5; d_gene: .; len: 15; CDR3nt: TGTGCCAGCTCACCATCCGGACAGAACAATCAGCCCCAGCATTTT; CDR3aa: CASSPSGQNNQPQHF
v_gene: TRBV6-2/TRBV6-3; abundance: .; j_gene: TRBJ1-2; d_gene: TRBD1; len: 15; CDR3nt: TGTGCCAGCAGTTACTCGAGACAGGGAAGCTATGGCTACACCTTC; CDR3aa: CASSYSRQGSYGYTF
v_gene: TRBV6-5; abundance: .; j_gene: TRBJ1-6; d_gene: .; len: 14; CDR3nt: TGTGCCAGCAGGTCCGGGACCAAAAATTCACCCCTCCACTTT; CDR3aa: CASRSGTKNSPLHF
v_gene: TRBV7-3; abundance: .; j_gene: TRBJ1-4; d_gene: .; len: 16; CDR3nt: TGTGCCAGCAGTTTCGGCCCCGACAGAAATAATGAAAAACTGTTTTTT; CDR3aa: CASSFGPDRNNEKLFF
v_gene: TRBV18; abundance: .; j_gene: TRBJ1-2; d_gene: TRBD1; len: 15; CDR3nt: TGTGCCAGCTCGCCGACAGGGGGCAACTACTATGGCTACACCTTC; CDR3aa: CASSPTGGNYYGYTF
v_gene: TRBV7-2; abundance: .; j_gene: TRBJ1-1; d_gene: .; len: 14; CDR3nt: TGTGCCAGCAGCTTCGGGACGGCTAACACTGAAGCTTTCTTT; CDR3aa: CASSFGTANTEAFF
v_gene: TRBV5-5; abundance: .; j_gene: TRBJ1-1; d_gene: .; len: 15; CDR3nt: TGTGCCAGCAGCTTGACCGGTTCCCTGAACACTGAAGCTTTCTTT; CDR3aa: CASSLTGSLNTEAFF
v_gene: TRBV18; abundance: many; j_gene: TRBJ1-1; d_gene: .; len: 14; CDR3nt: TGTGCCAGCTCACCACGAGTCACCCTCACTGAAGCTTTCTTT; CDR3aa: CASSPRVTLTEAFF
v_gene: TRBV5-1; abundance: few; j_gene: TRBJ1-1; d_gene: .; len: 14; CDR3nt: TGCGCCAGCGGTGGGGGGCAGGGCCACACTGAAGCTTTCTTT; CDR3aa: CASGGGQGHTEAFF
v_gene: TRBV19; abundance: .; j_gene: TRBJ1-6; d_gene: .; len: 13; CDR3nt: TGTGCCAGTAGTATGGGGATCAATTCACCCCTCCACTTT; CDR3aa: CASSMGINSPLHF
v_gene: TRBV18; abundance: .; j_gene: TRBJ1-2; d_gene: .; len: 15; CDR3nt: TGTGCCAGCTCACCAGAACAGAAGCCTAACTATGGCTACACCTTC; CDR3aa: CASSPEQKPNYGYTF
v_gene: TRBV10-2; abundance: .; j_gene: TRBJ2-2; d_gene: .; len: 12; CDR3nt: TGCGCCAGCAGTGTGGGAAAGGTGGGGCTGTTTTTT; CDR3aa: CASSVGKVGLFF
v_gene: TRBV19; abundance: .; j_gene: TRBJ1-1; d_gene: TRBD1; len: 13; CDR3nt: TGTGCCAGTAGAAATCAGGGGGGCACTGAAGCTTTCTTT; CDR3aa: CASRNQGGTEAFF
v_gene: TRBV13; abundance: .; j_gene: TRBJ2-5; d_gene: .; len: 14; CDR3nt: TGTGCCAGCAGCTCCCAGGGAGGAGGGGAGACCCAGTACTTC; CDR3aa: CASSSQGGGETQYF
v_gene: TRBV6-5; abundance: .; j_gene: TRBJ1-1; d_gene: .; len: 13; CDR3nt: TGTGCCAGCCAATGGAATCTGAACACTGAAGCTTTCTTT; CDR3aa: CASQWNLNTEAFF
v_gene: TRBV9; abundance: .; j_gene: TRBJ2-2; d_gene: .; len: 14; CDR3nt: TGTGCCAGCAGCGTAGATAGGGGCACCGGGGAGCTGTTTTTT; CDR3aa: CASSVDRGTGELFF
v_gene: TRBV5-5; abundance: .; j_gene: TRBJ2-3; d_gene: .; len: 17; CDR3nt: TGTGCCAGCAGCCGCCCCCCAACAGGGCGAGAGACAGATACGCAGTATTTT; CDR3aa: CASSRPPTGRETDTQYF
v_gene: TRBV30; abundance: .; j_gene: TRBJ1-5; d_gene: .; len: 14; CDR3nt: TGTGCCTGGTCTCAGGGGAAAGGCAATCAGCCCCAGCATTTT; CDR3aa: CAWSQGKGNQPQHF
v_gene: TRBV7-9; abundance: .; j_gene: TRBJ1-1; d_gene: .; len: 18; CDR3nt: TGTGCCAGCCGGACAGAGATAGGAATCGGACTGTCGAACACTGAAGCTTTCTTT; CDR3aa: CASRTEIGIGLSNTEAFF
v_gene: TRBV5-8; abundance: .; j_gene: TRBJ1-2; d_gene: .; len: 14; CDR3nt: TGTGCCAGCAGCTTGGTCGGACAGTTCTATGGCTACACCTTC; CDR3aa: CASSLVGQFYGYTF
v_gene: TRBV11-2; abundance: .; j_gene: TRBJ1-3; d_gene: .; len: 12; CDR3nt: TGTGCCAGCAGCGCCCGCGGAAACACCATATATTTT; CDR3aa: CASSARGNTIYF
v_gene: TRBV6-6; abundance: .; j_gene: TRBJ2-1; d_gene: .; len: 16; CDR3nt: TGTGCCAGCAGTTACTCAAACCGGATCTCCTACAATGAGCAGTTCTTC; CDR3aa: CASSYSNRISYNEQFF
v_gene: TRBV6-5; abundance: .; j_gene: TRBJ2-1; d_gene: .; len: 15; CDR3nt: TGTGCCAGCAGCGTACGGGGGGCGAACTACAATGAGCAGTTCTTC; CDR3aa: CASSVRGANYNEQFF
v_gene: TRBV7-2; abundance: .; j_gene: TRBJ1-5; d_gene: .; len: 14; CDR3nt: TGTGCCAGCAGCCCTTCACTAAGGAGTCAGCCCCAGCATTTT; CDR3aa: CASSPSLRSQPQHF
v_gene: TRBV12-3/TRBV12-4; abundance: .; j_gene: TRBJ1-2; d_gene: .; len: 12; CDR3nt: TGTGCCAGCACCAATCAAGCGTATGGCTACACCTTC; CDR3aa: CASTNQAYGYTF
v_gene: TRBV3-1/TRBV3-2; abundance: .; j_gene: TRBJ2-4; d_gene: .; len: 12; CDR3nt: TGTGCCAGCAGCCAACGGTTTCGGATTCAGTACTTC; CDR3aa: CASSQRFRIQYF
v_gene: TRBV4-3; abundance: .; j_gene: TRBJ2-5; d_gene: .; len: 13; CDR3nt: TGCGCCAGCAGCTCGACATTTGGGCAGACCCAGTACTTC; CDR3aa: CASSSTFGQTQYF
v_gene: TRBV5-1; abundance: .; j_gene: TRBJ1-1; d_gene: .; len: 13; CDR3nt: TGCGCCAGCAGCTCCGGGACGGTCGCTGAAGCTTTCTTT; CDR3aa: CASSSGTVAEAFF
v_gene: TRBV6-5; abundance: .; j_gene: TRBJ1-1; d_gene: .; len: 15; CDR3nt: TGTGCCAGTACGCCGCCGGGACACGCGAACACTGAAGCTTTCTTT; CDR3aa: CASTPPGHANTEAFF
v_gene: TRBV5-1; abundance: .; j_gene: TRBJ1-1; d_gene: .; len: 14; CDR3nt: TGCGCCAGCAGTAACTTTGGGGTTAGCACTGAAGCTTTCTTT; CDR3aa: CASSNFGVSTEAFF
v_gene: TRBV5-4; abundance: .; j_gene: TRBJ1-6; d_gene: .; len: 15; CDR3nt: TGTGCCAGCAGTCTACAGCTTGGGGATAATTCACCCCTCCACTTT; CDR3aa: CASSLQLGDNSPLHF
v_gene: TRBV27; abundance: .; j_gene: TRBJ2-5; d_gene: TRBD2; len: 16; CDR3nt: TGTGCCAGCAGTTTAACTAGCGGGGGGAAGCGGGAGACCCAGTACTTC; CDR3aa: CASSLTSGGKRETQYF
v_gene: TRBV3-1/TRBV3-2; abundance: .; j_gene: TRBJ1-1; d_gene: TRBD1; len: 16; CDR3nt: TGTGCCAGCAGCCAGATAACCGGACAGGGGGCGTCTGAAGCTTTCTTT; CDR3aa: CASSQITGQGASEAFF
v_gene: TRBV7-2; abundance: once; j_gene: TRBJ1-5; d_gene: .; len: 15; CDR3nt: TGTGCCAGCAGCTTTGAAACAGGGCCTAATCAGCCCCAGCATTTT; CDR3aa: CASSFETGPNQPQHF
v_gene: TRBV19; abundance: .; j_gene: TRBJ1-2; d_gene: .; len: 14; CDR3nt: TGTGCCAGTAGCAGGACAGCAAGAAACTATGGCTACACCTTC; CDR3aa: CASSRTARNYGYTF